One TCR beta chain is described in this entry. Its target is unknown. The sample belongs to a study of cytomegalovirus exposure and HLA in healthy donors. Study details: Unique TCRs numbering some 80 million, obtained from HLA-typed donors, made up an early data release. Study-level results: TRBV6-2, TRBV6-3 and other indistinguishable V segments were excluded.

A multiplex PCR was run with 60 Vbeta primers and 13 Jbeta primers. The protocol was immunoSEQ multiplex PCR, while the TCRdb copy is restricted to in-frame clones and leaves out a portion. The sample lists about 100,000 clones, roughly four fifths occurring once. The V and J ends lost 0 bases and 4 bases respectively, with 12 bases between them. Germline V gene lookup returns CDR1 GTSNPN and CDR2 SVGIG (reference sequence). This CDR3 comprises 14 residues. The chain links TRBV30 to TRBJ1-1; possibly TRBD1 for D (5 bases). The TCR sequence derives from a man aged 50 or older in good health and CMV-seronegative. The source material was PBMCs. The CDR3 coding sequence is TGTGCCTGGAGTGTACAGGCCGTGGGCACTGAAGCTTTCTTT. It yields the protein CAWSVQAVGTEAFF.